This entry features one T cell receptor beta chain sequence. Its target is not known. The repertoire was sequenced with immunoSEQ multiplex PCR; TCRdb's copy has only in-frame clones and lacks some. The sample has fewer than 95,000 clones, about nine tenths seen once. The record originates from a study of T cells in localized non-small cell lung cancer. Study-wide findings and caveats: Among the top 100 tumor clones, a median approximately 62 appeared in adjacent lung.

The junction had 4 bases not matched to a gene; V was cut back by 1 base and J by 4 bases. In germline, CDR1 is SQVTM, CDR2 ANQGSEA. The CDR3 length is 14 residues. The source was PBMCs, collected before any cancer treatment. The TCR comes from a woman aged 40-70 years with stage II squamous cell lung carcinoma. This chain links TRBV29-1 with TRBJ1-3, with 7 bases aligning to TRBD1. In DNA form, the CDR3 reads TGCAGCGTTGAAGTGGGACAGAAGGGAAACACCATATATTTT. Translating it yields CSVEVGQKGNTIYF.